The 10 T cell receptor beta chains in this list originate from one sample, sequenced in a study of OX40 agonist ivuxolimab in advanced cancers. Clones were read by immunoSEQ multiplex PCR, and TCRdb kept only the in-frame ones, dropping some. The data hold fewer than 130,000 clones, with roughly nine tenths observed a single time. The material sequenced was CD4+ or CD8+ T cells sorted from blood, taken in a trial of the OX40 agonist ivuxolimab. The receptors here all came from an adult with an advanced solid tumor such as melanoma, head and neck, liver or kidney cancer.

The chain joins TRBV15 to TRBJ1-1, with no clear D. The CDR3 is 15 residues long. Trimming pared 0 bases from V and 1 base from J, leaving 9 bases between. Looked up from germline, CDR1 is LNHNV and CDR2 is YYDKDF (reference sequence). The CDR3, as DNA: TGTGCCACCAGCAGAGAAATAGGAGGGAACACTGAAGCTTTCTTT. This encodes CATSREIGGNTEAFF.

This chain joins TRBV7-2 and TRBJ2-2, with D perhaps assigned TRBD1 or TRBD2 (5 bases each). V was pared by 5 bases and J by 5 bases, with 15 bases between. The CDR3 length is 15 residues. Looked up from germline, CDR1 is SGHTA and CDR2 is FQGNSA. CDR3 sequence: CASSPLGVITGELFF. As DNA, the CDR3 is TGTGCCAGCAGCCCCCTGGGGGTTATTACCGGGGAGCTGTTTTTT.

The J gene is TRBJ2-2, the V gene TRBV9; TRBD1 might be the D (5 bases). Germline V gives CDR1 SGDLS, CDR2 YYNGEE. CDR3 length: 15 amino acids. Trimming cost V 4 bases and J 1 base, with 11 bases left between them. The CDR3 loop is CASSIGHLNTGELFF. The CDR3 region has the DNA TGTGCCAGCAGCATCGGACATTTGAACACCGGGGAGCTGTTTTTT.

The V gene is TRBV6-6, the J gene TRBJ2-7; D is unresolved. Deletions cut 0 bases from V and 2 bases from J, with 8 bases between. Germline lookup yields CDR1 MNHNY and CDR2 SVGAGI (reference sequence). The CDR3 length is 14 residues. The CDR3 sequence: CASSYSKAAYEQYF. CDR3 nucleotide sequence: TGTGCCAGCAGTTACTCCAAGGCTGCCTACGAGCAGTACTTC.

The rearrangement uses TRBV19 and TRBJ1-4; D is unresolved. V lost 1 base and J lost 0, with 6 bases in between. CDR3 length: 15 residues. CDR1 and CDR2 (germline): LNHDA, SQIVND (reference sequence). CDR3 nucleotides: TGTGCCAGTAGTATAGCGGAAACAACTAATGAAAAACTGTTTTTT. This encodes CASSIAETTNEKLFF.

The chain carries TRBV19 and TRBJ2-7; the match to TRBD1 covers 8 bases. V was clipped by 8 bases and J by 0 bases; unmatched bases: 0. The V gene's germline CDR1 is LNHDA and CDR2 SQIVND (reference sequence). This CDR3 is built from 12 residues. The CDR3 nucleotides are TGTGCCAGTGGACAGGGCTCCTACGAGCAGTACTTC. It encodes CASGQGSYEQYF.

The chain is built from TRBV4-1 and TRBJ1-1, with D perhaps matching TRBD1 (6 bases). This CDR3 contains 17 residues. Trimming shortened V by 0 bases and J by 8 bases, and 22 bases separated the two germline ends. Germline-derived CDR1 and CDR2 are MGHRA and YSYEKL. CDR3 residues: CASSQDRWGTIGLEAFF. CDR3 in DNA: TGCGCCAGCAGCCAAGATCGGTGGGGGACAATAGGCCTGGAAGCTTTCTTT.

V usage is TRBV15 and J usage is TRBJ1-2; D gene unclear. Germline CDR1 is LNHNV and CDR2 is YYDKDF (reference sequence). The length of the CDR3 is 14 residues. Trimming pared 4 bases from V and 12 bases from J, leaving 21 bases between. CDR3 bases: TGTGCCACCAGCATCGACAAGTTTAACTTGGAAAACACCTTC. It is translated as CATSIDKFNLENTF.

The gene calls are TRBV7-2 and TRBJ2-3; 8 nucleotides align to TRBD2. V shed 1 base, J shed 4 bases, and the junction held 7 bases outside the gene matches. This CDR3 is built from 16 residues. The V gene's germline CDR1 is SGHTA and CDR2 FQGNSA. CDR3 in amino acids: CASSLEGGRNSDTQYF. The CDR3, as DNA: TGTGCCAGCAGCTTAGAAGGCGGGAGGAACTCAGATACGCAGTATTTT.

The chain links TRBV6-6 to TRBJ1-4; the D gene is possibly TRBD1 (5 bases). Looked up from germline, CDR1 is MNHNY and CDR2 is SVGAGI (reference sequence). The V and J ends lost 8 bases and 0 bases respectively, with 10 bases between them. This CDR3 contains 14 residues. CDR3 DNA sequence: TGTGCCAGCGTTAGGGACCCAACTAATGAAAAACTGTTTTTT. Protein: CASVRDPTNEKLFF.